This T cell receptor (beta chain) was obtained from a study of cytomegalovirus exposure and HLA in healthy donors (dated by TCRdb to about 2017). Regarding the research as a whole: An earlier analysis of 587 of the donors reported more than 250 Gb of sequence data and approximately 110 million unique TCR beta sequences from 190 million or so T cells. A later analysis re-examined previously published TCR beta repertoires from roughly 650 donors and added high-resolution HLA genotyping to investigate patterns of TCR occurrence. Roughly 320 gigabases of sequencing data and around 85 million unique TCR sequences made up an early release that covered some 640 HLA-typed donors. In an earlier analysis of a few hundred of the donors, high-throughput TCR beta sequencing was used to judge whether each TCR beta V gene segment behaved as functional or pseudogenic. Besides the first cohort of some 670 subjects, a separate validation cohort made up of 120 different subjects was used. A later genetic analysis took genome-wide SNP genotypes for about 55% of the 666 donors and used that subset as a discovery cohort. The T cell repertoires of under 700 subjects were profiled by immunosequencing and related to cytomegalovirus serostatus. Of the roughly 430 genotyped donors, 81% fell in the genetic ancestry cluster associated with self-reported Caucasian donors. Among about 410 genotyped donors of the cohort, an average of approximately 240,000 unique TCR beta nucleotide sequences was sequenced per donor, of which about 18% were non-productive. Donor age, sex, ethnicity and CMV serostatus were compiled alongside the repertoire data. A handful of DR-DQ haplotypes were handled as single units for association and clustering because linkage in the cohort was strong. All discovery cohort repertoires had been generated using a single sequencing platform. The study aimed to test whether cataloging public T cell receptors could reveal signatures of past pathogen exposure. High-throughput TCR immunosequencing, statistical association of individual TCRs with disease status, and machine learning were combined to predict cytomegalovirus infection status. HLA typing covered class I and class II loci at four-digit resolution. Typing coverage varied by locus: roughly 620-630 donors for A, B, C, DRB1 and DQB1; approximately 500 for DQA1; around 570 for DPA1; under 490 for DPB1. Rather than drawing on any new phenotypic data, the later analysis identified candidate immune exposures from TCR beta sequences and the way those sequences occurred across donors.

General findings and caveats noted by the study authors: A further reported finding was that TCR beta sequences accurately predicted the HLA-A and HLA-B alleles for most subjects in the first cohort. Because counts were too low, about 18 rarely observed V segments, including chromosome 9 orphons, were excluded from the earlier analysis of several hundred of the donors. In a later analysis, HLA-associated TCR beta chains were found to be more clonally expanded and to have lower generation probabilities than equally common non-associated chains. Correlated functional status among segregating V segments might be attributable to linkage disequilibrium, but an unknown experimental factor could not be ruled out. HLA typing was unavailable for some donors at each locus, so association tests used only the typed subset. According to a later genetic analysis, donors in an Asian-associated ancestry cluster had fewer N-insertions in productive TCRs than the approximately 670-donor mean. The authors suggested that the approach could potentially be generalized to other disease states and immunological phenotypes. In a later genetic analysis, a missense DCLRE1C variant was associated with V-gene and J-gene trimming of TCR beta chains, and the association was replicated in an independent cohort. The sequencing pipeline was judged likely to have produced a cluster of highly shared sequence variants as a technical artifact. The 87-base-pair reads could not distinguish some IMGT-functional V segments, including TRBV6-2 and TRBV6-3, so those segments were excluded. For the cohort, immune exposure information was limited to CMV serostatus. A later analysis associated about 16,000 TCR beta sequences with specific HLA alleles at a false discovery rate of 0.05. Several of the top co-occurrence clusters appeared to be linked to parvovirus B19, influenza, CMV and Epstein-Barr virus, according to a later analysis. This cohort had only TCR beta chains sequenced, and the lack of alpha or paired-chain data limited which features could be detected. Most TCR sequences were observed very rarely across donors, whereas some public TCRs were present in many individuals. The classifier was reported to diagnose cytomegalovirus status with high specificity and sensitivity in both the original cohort and the validation cohort. Three of the identified cytomegalovirus-associated TCR beta chains were confirmed in vitro to be specific for cytomegalovirus antigens. The presence/absence analyses assumed that sequencing depth was roughly uniform across donors, and that assumption may not be true. Most CMV-associated TCR beta chains appeared to be HLA-restricted in a later analysis, and the HLA associations seemed to be driven largely by CMV exposure. The study gave a list of more than 150 TCR beta chains associated with cytomegalovirus. In an earlier analysis of about 540 of the donors, most TCR beta V segments were observed in productive rearrangements about 87% or about 30% of the time, broadly matching IMGT annotations. A later analysis found that TCR association rates varied across HLA loci, with DRB1 alleles showing the most associated TCRs and HLA-C alleles the fewest. When HLA alleles, especially DR and DQ, strongly co-occurred, TCR associations were difficult to assign to individual alleles.

The library was built by means of the immunoSEQ multiplex PCR assay. For the multiplex PCR, a mixture combining 60 forward primers for TCR Vbeta segments and 13 reverse primers for TCR Jbeta segments was used. A multiplex PCR assay on genomic DNA amplified the CDR3 region of rearranged TCR beta genes. The amplified TCR beta libraries were sequenced on the Illumina HiSeq System as 87-base-pair reads. In the original analysis: Across the 670 or so repertoires, a later analysis counted around 80 million unique TCR beta chains, 9 million to 14 million of which were shared by at least two donors. To remove PCR and sequencing errors, raw reads were error-corrected and collapsed into unique sequences using a nearest-neighbor algorithm that merged closely related sequences. To assign V, D and J gene segments, CDR3 sequences were aligned to IMGT reference sequences. Each retained sequence needed at least a six-nucleotide match to both a V gene segment and a J gene segment. Rearrangements were classified as productive when the CDR3 lacked stop codons and remained in frame with V and J, and all other rearrangements were classified as non-productive. Following IMGT convention, CDR3 was defined as the stretch from the second conserved V-encoded cysteine to the conserved J-encoded phenylalanine. Sequences without an unambiguous match to a single V gene segment were excluded from the earlier analysis of a few hundred of the donors. An earlier analysis of about 590 of the donors classified V segments as functional when productive rearrangements were above 56.7% and as segregating when the standard deviation between donors was above 5%. A statistical classification framework was built for diagnosing cytomegalovirus status from the catalog of TCR beta chain sequences. In a later analysis, TCR nucleotide sequences were compared against IMGT/GENE-DB human TR gene sequences so that V and J genes could be assigned. A later analysis assigned CDR3 sequences and most-parsimonious VDJ recombination scenarios with the TCRdist pipeline. A later analysis defined each TCR beta chain by its CDR3 amino acid sequence plus V-gene family, and excluded reads lacking a unique V-gene family. To address suspected cross-contamination and a sequencing artifact, a later analysis removed a few hundred highly shared, low-generation-probability nucleotide sequences. A later analysis calculated a clonal expansion index for each public chain from normalized within-repertoire ranks of inferred template counts. In a later analysis, generation probabilities were computed with a VDJ recombination model fitted to out-of-frame rearrangements, and the resulting probabilities were checked against IGoR. Hypergeometric tests were used in a later analysis to score TCR-TCR, TCR-HLA and TCR-CMV co-occurrence, with a repertoire-size bias correction applied to the TCR pairs. A later analysis estimated false discovery rates by permuting HLA or CMV assignments 20 times. A later analysis grouped co-occurring TCRs with DBSCAN, adding TCRdist sequence similarity when clustering within HLA-allele-positive subsets. Repertoires with fewer than 30,000 or more than 120,000 public chains were left out of co-occurrence clustering, as were about 5 repertoires with anomalous nucleotide sharing. TCRdb re-hosts the immuneACCESS table, in-frame sequences only. Its copies lack some clones; in the studies checked, an unresolved V gene accounts for under half of them, and the cause for the rest is not known. That table supplies the V and J calls and clone size; D and trimming were determined from the DNA. For this sample the table gives approximately 180,000 clones, of which 70% to 80% were detected only once. Together, the top ten hold 1.5% to 2% of the sample.

Based on the germline V gene, the CDR1 and CDR2 sequences are SGHRS and YFSETQ. The CDR3 runs 15 residues from the cysteine to the phenylalanine. CDR3 DNA only is kept here, 45 bases in frame from base 1. Trimming removed 2 bases from V and 4 bases from J; the gene matches leave 4 bases unexplained. A word on this clone: Its recognized antigen is unknown. Nothing much larger sits one base from this clone, and base qualities are not available.

The cohort was made up of around 720 healthy bone marrow donors. All cohort members were sampled while nominally healthy, although unrecorded immune exposures were likely present. The donor was CMV seronegative and belonged to the group of around 350 seronegative cohort members. Each donor provided a peripheral blood sample, and peripheral blood mononuclear cells were used for TCR beta sequencing. The Qiagen DNeasy Blood Extraction Kit was used to extract genomic DNA from the blood cell samples. The chain is made from TRBV5-1 and TRBJ2-1; TRBD2 aligns with 9 central bases. This TCR was recovered from a woman between 45 and 60 years old in good health and CMV-seronegative. Sequenced sample: PBMCs. DNA sequence: TGCGCCAGCAGCTTTACTAGCGGGCCTTACAATGAGCAGTTCTTC. Its translation reads: CASSFTSGPYNEQFF. Extended through the reference TRBV5-1 and TRBJ2-1 proteins, this CDR3 yields the full variable domain: KAGVTQTPRYLIKTRGQQVTLSCSPISGHRSVSWYQQTPGQGLQFLFEYFSETQRNKGNFPGRFSGRQFSNSRSEMNVSTLELGDSALYLCASSFTSGPYNEQFFGPGTRLTVL.